This TCR beta chain originates from a study of T cell repertoires in aging, cancer and after chemotherapy (dated by TCRdb to about 2019). A note on the overall study: The donors fell into six age groups ranging from 30 or younger to 70 or older, and each group had at least three individuals. In the hematological group, paired pre- and post-chemotherapy samples were obtained from chronic lymphocytic leukemia patients treated with fludarabine- or bendamustine-based regimens. In total, the full dataset held some 8.2 million TCR reads. Peripheral blood TCR beta repertoires from healthy donors and cancer patients were profiled to examine immunoaging and T cell reconstitution after chemotherapy. Alongside approximately 95 healthy donors serving as a reference group, the cohort included over 200 cancer patients, of whom some 94 had hematological cancers and 110 to 140 had solid cancers.

Using a mixed TRB-A/B primer pool, multiplex touch-down PCR amplified rearranged TRB sequences covering the V, D and J segments. Illumina adapters and sample indices were attached to the amplicons in two consecutive PCR reactions using Phusion HS II polymerase. The amplicons were purified from gel with the NucleoSpin Gel and PCR Clean-up kit and then assessed with Qubit and an Agilent 2100 Bioanalyzer. Sequencing of the libraries was done on an Illumina MiSeq with paired-end, single-indexed 600-cycle runs. Turning to the authors' computational methods: MiXCR versions 2.12 and 3.0.5 were used to process the TRB sequences. Each unique CDR3 nucleotide sequence counted as one clone, and only productive sequences with at least two reads were retained. Shannon diversity, evenness, clonality (one minus evenness), and alpha-parameterized diversity profiles from alpha 0 to 5 were included as repertoire metrics. Generation probabilities of clones in paired pre- and post-chemotherapy samples were computed with the IGoR algorithm. In TCRdb, the public reads were trimmed at Q25 with fastp and aligned with MiXCR, with productive beta chains retained. When rows share a CDR3 protein, they turn into one entry using the most common DNA and genes. These V and J calls originate from TCRdb's pipeline instead of the authors' own analysis. In all, the sample holds over a thousand distinct CDR3 sequences, and 55% to 70% of those were seen once. Of the sample, 82% is held by the ten largest clones.

Trimming takes 5 bases from V and 5 bases from J, and the germline ends sit 22 bases apart. In the germline V gene (reference sequence), CDR1 corresponds to SGHAT and CDR2 to FQDESV. From the cysteine through the phenylalanine, the CDR3 covers 17 amino acids. The CDR3 DNA has 51 bases and is translated from base 1. In the case of this clonotype: Its recognized antigen is unknown. Base quality data are lacking; no much larger clone is found one base away.

The paper as a whole reports these results and caveats: Declining TCR diversity with age in healthy donors was mainly explained by loss of richness; in cancer patients, loss of evenness also contributed. Significantly lower blood TCR diversity and higher clonality were observed in untreated patients with hematological or solid cancers than in age-matched healthy donors. In both cancer cohorts, median generation probability rose over the chemotherapy interval, which suggests that the repertoire was reconstituted through rebound thymic output. Hematological cancer patients had lymphoid organ infiltration, which may itself impair thymic emigration or peripheral T cell expansion. It was noted by the authors that conclusions about immunological memory after chemotherapy cannot be drawn from the repertoire data.

TCR beta rearrangements were amplified from genomic DNA isolated from peripheral blood, not from sorted cells or RNA. The sequence came from a human donor with a blood cancer. The sample consisted of blood. This chain is built from TRBV11-1 and TRBJ2-1; the D gene is possibly TRBD2, with 6 bases matching. CDR3 reads: CASSPIGVLRGNNEQFF. The nucleotides are TGTGCCAGCAGCCCAATAGGGGTTCTCCGCGGGAACAATGAGCAGTTCTTC.